Presented here are 24 T cell receptor beta chains from one specimen sequenced in a study of response to subunit inactivated influenza vaccine. TCRdb reanalysed the RT-PCR reads using MiXCR and keeps one entry per CDR3 protein. The table includes around 850,000 distinct CDR3 sequences, about 18% detected once. The starting material was PBMCs from blood, obtained roughly 5 days after vaccination. Every receptor here comes from a man aged 50-59 years who received an inactivated influenza vaccine.

This clonotype was seen more than once but under ten times. The V and J genes are TRBV20-1 and TRBJ2-5; D is unclear. This CDR3 spans 13 amino acids. Germline V CDR1 and CDR2: DFQATT, SNEGSKA (reference sequence). Deletions cut 6 bases from V and 0 bases from J, with 11 bases between. CDR3 protein: CSAPPTYQETQYF. The CDR3 nucleotides are TGCAGTGCCCCACCTACGTACCAAGAGACCCAGTACTTC.

This clonotype was found a few times. The chain combines TRBV4-3 with TRBJ1-2; D is perhaps TRBD1 (5 bases). V dropped 6 bases and J dropped 6 bases, with 20 bases sitting between them. CDR1 LGHNA and CDR2 YSLEER come from the germline V gene. This CDR3 contains 15 residues. For the CDR3, the DNA is TGCGCCAGCAGGTCCTCTGGAGGGGTGGGCGATGGCTACACCTTC. This translates into CASRSSGGVGDGYTF.

This clonotype was detected many times. V gene TRBV20-1 combines with J gene TRBJ2-5; the match to TRBD2 covers 14 bases. Losses at the gene ends were 6 bases for V and 1 base for J; bases not matched to a gene: 4. Germline CDR1 reads DFQATT; CDR2 reads SNEGSKA (reference sequence). The CDR3 totals 15 residues. This CDR3 is CSASGLAGGQETQYF. CDR3 sequence (DNA): TGCAGTGCCTCAGGACTAGCGGGAGGCCAAGAGACCCAGTACTTC.

This clonotype has just a few counts. V is TRBV6-1 and J is TRBJ2-2; the match to TRBD2 covers 8 bases. The CDR3 loop spans 16 amino acids. Looked up from germline, CDR1 is MNHNS and CDR2 is SASEGT. Trimming took 6 bases from V and 5 from J; bases not matched to a gene: 11. This chain's CDR3 is CASSVGREGRTGELFF. As DNA, the CDR3 is TGTGCCAGCAGCGTGGGTCGGGAGGGCCGAACCGGGGAGCTGTTTTTT.

This clonotype was observed a few times. This chain joins TRBV4-1 and TRBJ2-3, with a tentative D call TRBD1 (6 bases). The CDR3 is 13 residues long. CDR1 is MGHRA and CDR2 is YSYEKL in the germline V gene. Between the trimmed V and J ends, which lost 3 bases and 5 bases, there was a span of 9 bases. CDR3 in DNA: TGCGCCAGCAGCCATACAGGGAGAGATACGCAGTATTTT. Translation: CASSHTGRDTQYF.

The chain has TRBV20-1 and TRBJ2-7; 12 bases fit TRBD2. Germline CDR1 reads DFQATT; CDR2 reads SNEGSKA (reference sequence). This CDR3 spans 16 amino acids. Germline trimming cut 0 bases from V and 2 bases from J; bases unmatched to any gene: 5. The CDR3 DNA sequence: TGCAGTGCTAGAGATTCTAGCGGGAGGGGAACCTACGAGCAGTACTTC. The encoded protein is CSARDSSGRGTYEQYF.

In its sample, this clonotype was seen many times. The chain joins TRBV7-8 to TRBJ2-7; no clear D gene. The CDR3 runs to 12 residues. Germline V gene lookup returns CDR1 SGHVS and CDR2 FQNEAQ. Trimming pared 5 bases from V and 4 bases from J, leaving 9 bases between. CDR3 in DNA: TGTGCCAGCAGCAAGGATCTGTACGAGCAGTACTTC. Translated: CASSKDLYEQYF.

V is TRBV12-3 or TRBV12-4 and J is TRBJ1-6, with D unclear. V lost 5 bases to trimming and J lost 9 bases, with 14 bases between them. CDR3 length: 14 residues. The CDR3 DNA follows: TGTGCCAGCAGTCGGACGCCGGGCATTTCACCCCTCCACTTT. Translated, it gives CASSRTPGISPLHF.

The table lists this clonotype with a few counts. The V call is TRBV30, the J call TRBJ1-1; D is unclear. The CDR3 runs 12 residues. CDR1 and CDR2 from the germline V gene are GTSNPN and SVGIG (reference sequence). Deletions cut 5 bases from V and 4 bases from J, with 11 bases between. This CDR3 is CAWAALSTEAFF. As DNA, the CDR3 is TGTGCCTGGGCAGCCCTGAGCACTGAAGCTTTCTTT.

This clonotype was counted at least ten times. V is TRBV6-1 and J is TRBJ1-1; unclear D gene. V was clipped by 3 bases and J by 5 bases, with 1 base between them. CDR1 and CDR2 (germline): MNHNS, SASEGT. This CDR3 is 10 amino acids long. This chain's CDR3 is CASSDTEAFF. In DNA form, the CDR3 reads TGTGCCAGCAGTGATACTGAAGCTTTCTTT.

This clonotype showed up many times. The gene calls are TRBV20-1 and TRBJ2-5; 7 nucleotides align to TRBD2. V was pared by 7 bases and J by 2 bases, with 7 bases of the junction left unmatched. CDR1 is DFQATT, CDR2 SNEGSKA, per germline (reference sequence). This CDR3 spans 13 amino acids. CDR3: CSESRGGQETQYF. The CDR3 nucleotides read TGCAGTGAAAGCCGCGGGGGACAAGAGACCCAGTACTTC.

This clonotype was seen a few times. The CDR3 loop is CSARAPAPTQETQYF. The CDR3 region has the DNA TGCAGTGCTAGAGCACCCGCCCCAACCCAAGAGACCCAGTACTTC. The genes are TRBV20-1 and TRBJ2-5; no definite D call. Germline CDR1 DFQATT, CDR2 SNEGSKA (reference sequence). CDR3 size: 15 residues. V shed 1 base and J shed 1 base, with 13 bases lying between them.

J is TRBJ2-7 and V is TRBV10-3, with 14 bases that match TRBD2. The CDR3 covers 16 residues. J gave up 3 bases and V 5 bases, and 6 bases lay outside the gene matches. Germline CDR1 is ENHRY and CDR2 is SYGVKD. The DNA for the CDR3 is TGTGCCATCAGTAGGGGACTAGCGGGAGCTGGCTACGAGCAGTACTTC. This gives the protein CAISRGLAGAGYEQYF.

The table lists this clonotype with a few counts. The chain uses TRBV20-1 and TRBJ2-5, with D perhaps matching TRBD2 (7 bases). Germline loops: CDR1 DFQATT, CDR2 SNEGSKA (reference sequence). This CDR3 is 15 amino acids long. Trimming removed 0 bases at V and 5 bases at J, with 16 bases between. CDR3 loop: CSARDGAGAVETQYF. The CDR3 bases are TGCAGTGCTAGAGATGGGGCGGGGGCGGTCGAGACCCAGTACTTC.

This clonotype was found a few times. The CDR3 sequence is CSATPRVASYEQYF. Written as DNA, the CDR3 is TGCAGTGCTACCCCCCGGGTCGCCTCCTACGAGCAGTACTTC. The chain couples TRBV20-1 to TRBJ2-7, with unresolved D. CDR1 DFQATT and CDR2 SNEGSKA come from the germline V gene (reference sequence). V lost 4 bases and J lost 0, with 13 bases in between. The CDR3 totals 14 residues.

The chain combines TRBV12-3 or TRBV12-4 with TRBJ1-3; D is undetermined. Trimming took 3 bases from V and 6 from J, leaving 9 bases between them. CDR3 length: 13 amino acids. In nucleotides, the CDR3 is TGTGCCAGCAGTTTCGTACGCTTAAACACCATATATTTT. Protein product: CASSFVRLNTIYF.

The chain joins TRBV3-1 to TRBJ1-3; D uncertain. Between the trimmed V and J ends, which lost 5 bases and 0 bases, there was a span of 8 bases. CDR3 length: 14 amino acids. The germline V gene has CDR1 LGHDT and CDR2 YNNKEL (reference sequence). The CDR3 bases are TGTGCCAGCAGCTCCCGGGACTCTGGAAACACCATATATTTT. Residues: CASSSRDSGNTIYF.

This clonotype was found many times. J is TRBJ2-4 and V is TRBV12-3 or TRBV12-4, with a possible D match to TRBD2 (6 bases). The CDR3 has 14 residues. Between the trimmed V and J ends, which lost 1 base and 3 bases, there was a span of 7 bases. In DNA form, the CDR3 reads TGTGCCAGCAGTTTAGGGCGGGACAAAAACATTCAGTACTTC. It yields the protein CASSLGRDKNIQYF.

This clonotype was seen only a few times. This chain links TRBV7-8 with TRBJ1-1; D call uncertain. CDR3 length: 15 residues. CDR1 SGHVS and CDR2 FQNEAQ come from the germline V gene. Trimming stripped 3 bases from V and 1 base from J, with 12 bases between. CDR3 in amino acids: CASSLSRTENTEAFF. In DNA form, the CDR3 reads TGTGCCAGCAGCTTGTCCCGGACTGAGAACACTGAAGCTTTCTTT.

J is TRBJ2-2 and V is TRBV20-1, with D perhaps matching TRBD2 (5 bases). Trimming took off 0 bases at V and 3 bases at J, with 17 bases between the two ends. This CDR3 has 17 residues. Germline CDR1 DFQATT, CDR2 SNEGSKA (reference sequence). The CDR3 sequence is CSARDQYPSWDTGELFF. CDR3 in DNA: TGCAGTGCTAGAGATCAATACCCTAGCTGGGACACCGGGGAGCTGTTTTTT.

The V call is TRBV6-2 or TRBV6-3, the J call TRBJ2-7; 13 nucleotides align to TRBD2. In germline, CDR1 is MNHEY, CDR2 SVGEGT. This CDR3 contains 16 residues. V lost 2 bases, J lost 6 bases, and 7 bases stayed unmatched. This CDR3 reads CASSYGLAGEGSEQYF. In nucleotides, the CDR3 is TGTGCCAGCAGTTACGGACTAGCGGGGGAAGGAAGCGAGCAGTACTTC.

This clonotype showed up many times. This chain connects TRBV5-1 to TRBJ2-1; tentative D call: TRBD1 (7 bases). Between the trimmed V and J ends, which lost 4 bases and 2 bases, there was a span of 13 bases. Germline V gives CDR1 SGHRS, CDR2 YFSETQ. This CDR3 has 15 amino acids. The CDR3 protein is CASSRRDSPYNEQFF. As DNA, the CDR3 is TGCGCCAGCAGCCGGAGGGACAGCCCCTACAATGAGCAGTTCTTC.

CDR3: CASSSDVGRTDTQYF. CDR3 nucleotide sequence: TGTGCCAGCAGCTCAGATGTAGGTCGCACAGATACGCAGTATTTT. The chain carries TRBV7-3 and TRBJ2-3; D call uncertain. Germline lookup yields CDR1 SGHTA and CDR2 FQGTGA. This CDR3 contains 15 residues. V was pared by 4 bases and J by 1 base, with 12 bases between.

The chain couples TRBV20-1 to TRBJ1-5; maybe TRBD1 (6 bases). V dropped 3 bases and J dropped 2 bases, with 14 bases sitting between them. Germline CDR1 and CDR2: DFQATT and SNEGSKA (reference sequence). This CDR3 spans 15 amino acids. The CDR3 nucleotides read TGCAGTGCTAGGAGGGATGAGGGGGGCAATCAGCCCCAGCATTTT. Amino acids: CSARRDEGGNQPQHF.